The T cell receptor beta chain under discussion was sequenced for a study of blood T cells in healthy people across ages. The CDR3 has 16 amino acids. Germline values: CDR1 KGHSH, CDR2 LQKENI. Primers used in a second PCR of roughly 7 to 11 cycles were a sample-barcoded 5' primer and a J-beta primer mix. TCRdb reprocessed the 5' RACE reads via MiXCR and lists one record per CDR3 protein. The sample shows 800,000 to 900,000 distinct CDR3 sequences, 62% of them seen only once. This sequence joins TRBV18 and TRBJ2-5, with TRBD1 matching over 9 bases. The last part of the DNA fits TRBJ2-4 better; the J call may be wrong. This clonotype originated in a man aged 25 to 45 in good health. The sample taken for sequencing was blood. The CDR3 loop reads CASSPGTGLTRDIQYF. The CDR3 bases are TGTGCCAGCTCACCAGGGACAGGGTTAACGCGGGACATTCAGTACTTC.